This T cell receptor beta chain was retrieved from a study of radiation and T cells in renal cell carcinoma. Study-wide results and limits: Without pretreatment biopsies, baseline tumor clonotype presence was undetermined.

Of note for this clone: Its antigen is unidentified.

Time point of the sample: blood 2 weeks post-SBRT. Treatment meaning: 15 Gy SBRT to primary tumor, nephrectomy 4 weeks later. Germline V lookup: CDR1 MNHEY, CDR2 SMNVEV (reference sequence). The CDR3 runs to 13 residues. V lost 3 bases and J 4 bases, leaving 9 bases between the germline ends. Assay used: immunoSEQ multiplex PCR; TCRdb lists only in-frame clones, some missing. The table records some 130,000 clones, 75% to 85% of them present only once. The sequencing here drew on blood, taken from a patient whose treatment included radiotherapy and nephrectomy. The TCR sequence derives from a woman aged 60-75 years with renal cell carcinoma. The chain combines TRBV27 with TRBJ1-2; D is unclear. Here the CDR3 reads CASSFSGAYGYTF. CDR3 coding DNA: TGTGCCAGCAGTTTCTCGGGAGCCTATGGCTACACCTTC.